This is a list of T cell receptor beta chains from one sample in a study of blood T cell repertoires in COVID-19. Using immunoSEQ multiplex PCR, the repertoire was profiled, and TCRdb retains in-frame clones only, with some absent. The sample has approximately 200,000 clones; roughly four fifths are singletons. The sequenced material came from PBMCs or T cells enriched from blood (not recorded which). These receptors were collected from a woman aged 40 to 50 with acute COVID-19. CDR3s include the opening cysteine and the closing phenylalanine or tryptophan. A D gene is named only where the DNA matches it firmly. Size is stated for part of the rows, as once, few or many counts, or as a class when the clone is expanded.

d_call | j_call | clone_size | v_call | cdr3_nt | cdr3_aa
TRBD1 | TRBJ2-5 | few | TRBV7-3 | TGTGCCAGCAGCTTATCATCCGACAGGGGCGAGACCCAGTACTTC | CASSLSSDRGETQYF
TRBD1 | TRBJ2-1 | once | TRBV15 | TGTGCCACCAGCAGAGGTGGGGACAGGGCCCATGAGCAGTTCTTC | CATSRGGDRAHEQFF
- | TRBJ2-1 | - | TRBV7-8 | TGTGCCAGCAGCCACAGGGTGATGGATGAGCAGTTCTTC | CASSHRVMDEQFF
- | TRBJ1-2 | - | TRBV29-1 | TGCAGCGTAACTGGTAGTACCGCGGGGGCAGCTAACTATGGCTACACCTTC | CSVTGSTAGAANYGYTF
TRBD1 | TRBJ1-2 | - | TRBV19 | TGTGCCAGCTTCGACGGAGGGGGCGCGGTTGGCTACACCTTC | CASFDGGGAVGYTF
- | TRBJ2-7 | - | TRBV5-6 | TGTGCCAGCAGCTTAGGACAGCTCTACGAGCAGTACTTC | CASSLGQLYEQYF
- | TRBJ2-1 | - | TRBV10-2 | TGCGCCAGCACTGAGGGGGAGGGTTGGGACAATGAGCAGTTCTTC | CASTEGEGWDNEQFF
TRBD1 | TRBJ1-2 | - | TRBV5-8 | TGTGCCAGCAGGGACAGGAGAACGGTCTATGGCTACACCTTC | CASRDRRTVYGYTF
- | TRBJ2-7 | - | TRBV5-5 | TGTGCCAGCAGCTTAACAGGGACCCACGAGCAGTACTTC | CASSLTGTHEQYF
TRBD1 | TRBJ1-6 | - | TRBV28 | TGTGCCAGCAAAACAGGGGGCGTTTTTGTACGATCACCCCTCCACTTT | CASKTGGVFVRSPLHF
TRBD2 | TRBJ2-2 | - | TRBV7-2 | TGTGCCAGCAGTGGTTATGCGGGGAGGGGCGGGGAGCTGTTTTTT | CASSGYAGRGGELFF
TRBD1 | TRBJ1-2 | - | TRBV3-1/TRBV3-2 | TGTGCCAGCAGCCCGTGGACAGGGATATATGGCTACACCTTC | CASSPWTGIYGYTF
- | TRBJ2-2 | - | TRBV28 | TGTGCCAGCAGTAGTCGGCGCGGGACTCGGAACACCGGGGAGCTGTTTTTT | CASSSRRGTRNTGELFF
TRBD1 | TRBJ2-2 | - | TRBV6-5 | TGTGCCAGCAGCCGGGACAGGACCGGGGAGCTGTTTTTT | CASSRDRTGELFF
TRBD1 | TRBJ1-2 | - | TRBV11-1 | TGTGCCAGCAGCCCTGGGGACAGACCTAACTATGGCTACACCTTC | CASSPGDRPNYGYTF
- | TRBJ2-7 | - | TRBV11-1 | TGTGCCAGCAGCTTAGCCGGTTACGAGCAGTACTTC | CASSLAGYEQYF
- | TRBJ2-1 | - | TRBV28 | TGTGCCAGCAGTTCCAACCTTACACCCTACAATGAGCAGTTCTTC | CASSSNLTPYNEQFF
TRBD2 | TRBJ2-1 | - | TRBV7-6 | TGTGCCAGCAGCTTAGCCGGGACTAGCAGATACAATGAGCAGTTCTTC | CASSLAGTSRYNEQFF
TRBD1 | TRBJ1-2 | - | TRBV6-1 | TGTGCCAGCAGTGAAGCGCCCCAGGGGGCGGATGGCTACACCTTC | CASSEAPQGADGYTF
- | TRBJ1-1 | - | TRBV21-1 | TGTGCCAGCAGCAAAGCGGAGGGCACTGAAGCTTTCTTT | CASSKAEGTEAFF
TRBD1 | TRBJ1-6 | - | TRBV4-2 | TGTGCCAGCAGCCCACCTCCCGGGACAGCTTATAATTCACCCCTCCACTTT | CASSPPPGTAYNSPLHF
- | TRBJ2-1 | - | TRBV11-2 | TGTGCCAGCAGCTTAAGCGTCGGAGCCGCTAACAATGAGCAGTTCTTC | CASSLSVGAANNEQFF
- | TRBJ2-5 | - | TRBV7-8 | TGTGCCAGCAGCTTAGGACAGGCGGAGACCCAGTACTTC | CASSLGQAETQYF
- | TRBJ2-5 | - | TRBV6-2/TRBV6-3 | TGTGCCAGCAGTTATAACCTAGAACTAGGTGAAGAGACCCAGTACTTC | CASSYNLELGEETQYF
TRBD1 | TRBJ1-1 | once | TRBV7-9 | TGTGCCAGCAGCGTACGACAGGGGGGCTCCACTGAAGCTTTCTTT | CASSVRQGGSTEAFF
- | TRBJ2-6 | once | TRBV7-3 | TGTGCCAGCAGCTCGACCCCCCCCTACCCGGGACTGGGAGTCAACGTCCTGACTTTC | CASSSTPPYPGLGVNVLTF
- | TRBJ2-3 | - | TRBV20-1 | TGCAGTGCTAGTTTGCGAGGCTACACTAGCACAGATACGCAGTATTTT | CSASLRGYTSTDTQYF
- | TRBJ1-2 | few | TRBV11-2 | TGTGCCAGCAGCTTCGGGACTGGGGAGTCCTACACCTTC | CASSFGTGESYTF
- | TRBJ1-4 | - | TRBV29-1 | TGCAGCGTTGAAGAGGGGGCGGTAGGGGAAAAACTGTTTTTT | CSVEEGAVGEKLFF
TRBD2 | TRBJ2-3 | - | TRBV3-1/TRBV3-2 | TGTGCCAGCAGCCGTCGCGGGGGGGCGGGTACGCAGTATTTT | CASSRRGGAGTQYF
- | TRBJ1-1 | - | TRBV28 | TGTTCCATCAAAGACACAGGGAACACTGAAGCTTTCTTT | CSIKDTGNTEAFF
- | TRBJ2-6 | - | TRBV19 | TGTGCCAGTACGCAGGGGTACTCTGGGGCCAACGTCCTGACTTTC | CASTQGYSGANVLTF
- | TRBJ1-4 | - | TRBV5-1 | TGCGCCAGCAGCCTGGGGGAGGGTCCAACTAATGAAAAACTGTTTTTT | CASSLGEGPTNEKLFF
- | TRBJ1-3 | - | TRBV28 | TGTGCCAGCACCCGGGGTAGCTCTGGAAACACCATATATTTT | CASTRGSSGNTIYF
TRBD2 | TRBJ2-7 | - | TRBV3-1/TRBV3-2 | TGTGCCAGCAGCCCGGGACTAGCGGGAGGGGGCGAGCAGTACTTC | CASSPGLAGGGEQYF
TRBD2 | TRBJ2-1 | - | TRBV19 | TGTGCCAGTAGTACCCGGAGGACTAGCGGTACCTACAATGAGCAGTTCTTC | CASSTRRTSGTYNEQFF
TRBD2 | TRBJ2-3 | - | TRBV27 | TGTGCCAGCAGTCCCCCCCTTAGCGGGACTAGCACAGATACGCAGTATTTT | CASSPPLSGTSTDTQYF
TRBD1 | TRBJ1-2 | - | TRBV4-2 | TGTGCCAGCAGCCAAGAGAGCGCCGACAGGGGAAGCTACACCTTC | CASSQESADRGSYTF
- | TRBJ1-1 | - | TRBV5-1 | TGCGCCAGCAGCCGCGAAGGGAGGGCTGAAGCTTTCTTT | CASSREGRAEAFF
TRBD1 | TRBJ1-4 | - | TRBV28 | TGTGCCAGCAGAGCCGGGACAGGGGTTGGGGAAAAACTGTTTTTT | CASRAGTGVGEKLFF
TRBD1 | TRBJ1-1 | - | TRBV19 | TGTGCCAGTAGTCCCGACAGGGTCGGCACTGAAGCTTTCTTT | CASSPDRVGTEAFF